The 10 T cell receptor beta chains below come from one sample, sequenced in a study of OX40 agonist ivuxolimab in advanced cancers. Using immunoSEQ multiplex PCR, the repertoire was profiled, and TCRdb retains in-frame clones only, with some absent. The repertoire holds 65,000 to 80,000 clones, with approximately 91% as singletons. Sequenced here: CD4+ or CD8+ T cells sorted from blood, sampled in a trial of the OX40 agonist ivuxolimab. These receptor sequences come from an adult with an advanced solid tumor such as melanoma, head and neck, liver or kidney cancer.

The V call is TRBV10-3, the J call TRBJ2-1; 9 bases align to TRBD2. This CDR3 comprises 19 residues. V lost 2 bases to trimming and J lost 1 base; unmatched junction nucleotides: 12. Germline V gene lookup returns CDR1 ENHRY and CDR2 SYGVKD. The CDR3 nucleotides read TGTGCCATCAGTGAGAGAGAGGGCGGGAGGGCCCAATCCTACAATGAGCAGTTCTTC. Translation gives CAISEREGGRAQSYNEQFF.

The gene calls are TRBV6-4 and TRBJ2-7, with D unclear. CDR1 and CDR2 (germline): MRHNA, SNTAGT. There are 15 residues in the CDR3. V dropped 4 bases and J dropped 6 bases, with 19 bases sitting between them. CDR3 in DNA: TGTGCCAGCAGTGCTCCCGGAGCAAGCTTAGGCGAGCAGTACTTC. Translating it yields CASSAPGASLGEQYF.

V and J are TRBV6-5 and TRBJ2-7; D assignment may be TRBD1 or TRBD2 (5 bases each). The V end lost 5 bases, the J end lost 6 bases, and 17 bases lay between the germline ends. The CDR3 extends over 14 amino acids. Germline lookup yields CDR1 MNHEY and CDR2 SVGAGI. CDR3 in amino acids: CASSRGGLGPEQYF. In DNA form, the CDR3 reads TGTGCCAGCAGTCGCGGCGGCTTGGGACCCGAGCAGTACTTC.

V gene TRBV7-2 combines with J gene TRBJ2-3; D is undetermined. Germline loops: CDR1 SGHTA, CDR2 FQGNSA. The V end lost 3 bases, the J end lost 9 bases, and 10 bases lay between the germline ends. The CDR3 runs 12 residues. CDR3 nucleotide sequence: TGTGCCAGCAGCTTGGGCCTGTTGACGCAGTATTTT. It codes for CASSLGLLTQYF.

This chain connects TRBV5-4 to TRBJ1-2; TRBD1 might be the D (5 bases). This CDR3 has 15 amino acids. The V gene lost 4 bases and the J gene lost 4 bases, with 17 bases spanning the gap. CDR1 SGHNT and CDR2 YYREEE come from the germline V gene (reference sequence). The CDR3 spells CASSPGGEQPYGYTF. DNA for the CDR3: TGTGCCAGCAGCCCTGGGGGGGAACAGCCCTATGGCTACACCTTC.

J is TRBJ2-7 and V is TRBV21-1; the D call of TRBD1 is as the table states it, not checked on the DNA. TRBV21-1 is a pseudogene locus. The CDR3 length is 17 residues. As DNA, the CDR3 is TGTGCCAGCAGCAAAATGGGGGCCAGTACAAGCTCCTACGAGCAGTACTTC. Translation: CASSKMGASTSSYEQYF.

The chain has TRBV19 and TRBJ1-1; 9 bases match TRBD1. The CDR3 is 15 residues long. Germline CDR1 is LNHDA and CDR2 is SQIVND (reference sequence). Trimming removed 1 base from V and 6 bases from J; junction bases left unmatched: 6. The CDR3 loop is CASSIVRTGDPEAFF. CDR3 bases: TGTGCCAGTAGTATAGTTAGGACAGGGGACCCTGAAGCTTTCTTT.

This clone has more than one count but fewer than ten. The chain joins TRBV5-1 to TRBJ2-2; the D gene is possibly TRBD1 (5 bases). The CDR3 runs to 14 residues. V lost 7 bases and J 1 base, leaving 11 bases between the germline ends. CDR1 SGHRS and CDR2 YFSETQ come from the germline V gene. This CDR3 reads CASAVQGNTGELFF. CDR3 coding DNA: TGCGCCAGCGCCGTTCAGGGGAACACCGGGGAGCTGTTTTTT.

The rearrangement links TRBV18 to TRBJ2-5, with TRBD2 as a possible D gene (5 bases). The assigned J gene may be wrong: the sequence end matches TRBJ2-7 better. CDR1 and CDR2 from the germline V gene are KGHSH and LQKENI. The CDR3 has 14 amino acids. Here the CDR3 reads CASSPRTEAYEQYF. CDR3 DNA: TGTGCCAGCTCACCTCGGACTGAAGCCTACGAGCAGTACTTC.

This chain uses TRBV25-1 with TRBJ2-5, with TRBD2 identical over 11 bases. Per the germline V gene, CDR1 is MGHDK and CDR2 is SYGVNS. V shed 1 base, J shed 5 bases, and the junction held 9 bases outside the gene matches. The CDR3 totals 17 residues. The CDR3 DNA is TGTGCCAGCAGTGAATTTAACCTAGCGGGAGGTTCTGAGACCCAGTACTTC. This encodes CASSEFNLAGGSETQYF.